The clone carrying this TCR beta chain was detected once. Described time point: after dendritic cell vaccination, including at tumor progression/relapse. The data belong to a study of glioma-infiltrating T cells after dendritic cell vaccination. Only in-frame clones appear in the TCRdb table, and some are missing; sequencing was by immunoSEQ multiplex PCR. The sample has approximately 90,000 clones, 81% seen once. This clonotype originated in a human donor with glioblastoma. This material consisted of blood, taken after dendritic cell vaccination.

CDR3 coding DNA: TGTGCCAGCAGCCCCATTTTGGGGGGGGACGCCGGGGAGCTGTTTTTT. It yields the protein CASSPILGGDAGELFF. The chain recombines TRBV13 with TRBJ2-2; 7 positions match TRBD2. This CDR3 region has 16 residues. Trimming removed 5 bases from V and 6 bases from J; junction bases left unmatched: 12. Germline CDR1 PRHDT, CDR2 FYEKMQ (reference sequence).